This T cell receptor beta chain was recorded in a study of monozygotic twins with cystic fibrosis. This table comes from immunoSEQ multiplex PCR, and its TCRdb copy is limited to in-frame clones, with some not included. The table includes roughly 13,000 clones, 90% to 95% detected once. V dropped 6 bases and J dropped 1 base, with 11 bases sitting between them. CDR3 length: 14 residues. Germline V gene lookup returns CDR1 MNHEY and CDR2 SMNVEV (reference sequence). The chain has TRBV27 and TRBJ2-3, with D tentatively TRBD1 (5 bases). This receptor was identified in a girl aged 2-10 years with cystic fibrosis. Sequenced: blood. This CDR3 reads CASSSLGGTDTQYF. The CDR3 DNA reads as TGTGCCAGCAGCAGCCTAGGGGGCACAGATACGCAGTATTTT.